This T cell receptor (beta chain) came from a study of graft-versus-host responses after intestinal transplantation. General study findings and limits: Clonal ratios of graft-versus-host to host-versus-graft in allografts were high for patients exhibiting graft-donor T cell macrochimerism.

CDR3 length: 15 amino acids. Germline V CDR1 and CDR2: SGHRS, YFSETQ. With 0 bases removed from V and 4 bases from J, the gap between germline ends came to 10 bases. Labeling with CFSE marked 200,000 or so responder cells, which were plated with 200,000 or so irradiated, violet-dye-labeled stimulator cells. The assay was immunoSEQ multiplex PCR, and TCRdb's table has in-frame clones only and misses some. The sample shows around 14,000 clones, about 30% of them seen only once. This chain uses TRBV5-1 with TRBJ2-2, with D perhaps matching TRBD2 (5 bases). This specimen was alloreactive CD8+ T cells from a mixed lymphocyte reaction culture, taken before intestinal transplant. Subset defined: CFSE-low proliferating T cells sorted from approximately 6-day pre-transplant mixed lymphocyte reaction (GvH or HvG direction). This sequence was found in a human patient who received an intestinal transplant. The CDR3 loop is CASSLGLAGTGELFF. As DNA, the CDR3 is TGCGCCAGCAGCTTGGGGCTAGCAGGCACCGGGGAGCTGTTTTTT. The full variable domain, rest sourced from reference TRBV5-1 and TRBJ2-2, is KAGVTQTPRYLIKTRGQQVTLSCSPISGHRSVSWYQQTPGQGLQFLFEYFSETQRNKGNFPGRFSGRQFSNSRSEMNVSTLELGDSALYLCASSLGLAGTGELFFGEGSRLTVL.